Listed here are 8 T cell receptor beta chains from one sample, sequenced in a study of shared clonotypes between healthy human individuals. The naive CD8 subset, CD45RO-negative cells positively selected for CCR7, excluded terminally differentiated effector memory CD45RA+ cells. Some clones are missing from TCRdb's copy, which holds only in-frame ones; the method was immunoSEQ multiplex PCR. The sample holds about 2.2 million clones; 90% to 95% are singletons and the top ten take 1.7%. The sequencing sample was made of naive CD8+ T cells from PBMCs. These receptor sequences come from a man between 18 and 35 years old in good health. Some clones in this sample may be carry-over from other donors' samples.

This clone has a single count. This chain connects TRBV16 to TRBJ1-1; D uncertain. The germline V gene has CDR1 KGHSY and CDR2 FQNENV. There are 15 residues in the CDR3. V lost 2 bases to trimming and J lost 9 bases, with 19 bases between them. The CDR3 nucleotides are TGTGCCAGCAGCCAAGATTTACGTAACGGGGAGAAAGCTTTCTTT. Encoded protein: CASSQDLRNGEKAFF.

The chain is built from TRBV7-9 and TRBJ1-5; D call uncertain. CDR1 is SEHNR, CDR2 FQNEAQ, per germline (reference sequence). The CDR3 sequence is 16 residues long. Trimming took off 5 bases at V and 4 bases at J, with 18 bases between the two ends. The CDR3: CASSPQSEGINQPQHF. Here the CDR3 DNA reads TGTGCCAGCAGCCCCCAAAGCGAGGGTATAAATCAGCCCCAGCATTTT.

The V call is TRBV29-1, the J call TRBJ2-7; 9 positions match TRBD2. The CDR3 loop spans 14 amino acids. The V gene end was trimmed by 3 bases and the J gene end by 2 bases; junction bases not matched to a gene: 5. The V gene's germline CDR1 is SQVTM and CDR2 ANQGSEA. This CDR3 reads CSVEIAGVPYEQYF. CDR3 bases: TGCAGCGTTGAGATAGCGGGAGTCCCCTACGAGCAGTACTTC.

The chain carries TRBV14 and TRBJ2-7; TRBD2 aligns across 9 bases. The J segment lost 4 bases and the V segment lost 3 bases, leaving 10 bases of the junction unmatched. Germline loops: CDR1 SGHDN, CDR2 FVKESK. The CDR3 totals 16 residues. The CDR3 spells CASSHRSSGRRYEQYF. The CDR3 nucleotides read TGTGCCAGCAGCCACCGGTCAAGCGGGAGGAGATACGAGCAGTACTTC.

With respect to this clone: A much larger clone lies a single base off, so this may be a read error. The same CDR3 also results from other DNA sequences found in this sample. The CDR3 reads CASSLGGQPQHF. The CDR3 region has the DNA TGTGCCAGCAGCTTAGGGGGACAGCCCCAGCATTTT. The genes are TRBV7-8 and TRBJ1-5; D remains ambiguous. Per germline, CDR1 SGHVS and CDR2 FQNEAQ. Trimming left V 1 base short and J 7 bases short, with 5 bases between. The CDR3 is 12 residues long.

The chain uses TRBV9 and TRBJ2-3; tentative D call: TRBD2 (6 bases). Germline CDR1 reads SGDLS; CDR2 reads YYNGEE. With 3 bases removed from V and 2 bases from J, the gap between germline ends came to 16 bases. CDR3 size: 16 residues. The CDR3 nucleotides read TGTGCCAGCAGCGCCCCCTCGGGACTCTACACAGATACGCAGTATTTT. This translates into CASSAPSGLYTDTQYF. Looking up the rest from reference TRBV9 and TRBJ2-3 gives the full variable domain: DSGVTQTPKHLITATGQRVTLRCSPRSGDLSVYWYQQSLDQGLQFLIQYYNGEERAKGNILERFSAQQFPDLHSELNLSSLELGDSALYFCASSAPSGLYTDTQYFGPGTRLTVL.

J is TRBJ2-2 and V is TRBV18; D is possibly TRBD1 or TRBD2 (5 bases each). Trimming removed 0 bases at V and 3 bases at J, with 17 bases between. Germline V gene sequence: CDR1 KGHSH, CDR2 LQKENI. CDR3 length: 18 residues. As DNA, the CDR3 is TGTGCCAGCTCACCACCGGGGACGGGGTTGTCCGACACCGGGGAGCTGTTTTTT. Its translation is CASSPPGTGLSDTGELFF.

This clone was counted a single time. V and J are TRBV5-1 and TRBJ1-5; tentative D call: TRBD1 (6 bases). With 0 bases removed from V and 4 bases from J, the gap between germline ends came to 17 bases. Per the germline V gene, CDR1 is SGHRS and CDR2 is YFSETQ. The CDR3 totals 17 residues. Here the CDR3 reads CASSLAPGDGGNQPQHF. DNA for the CDR3: TGCGCCAGCAGCTTGGCTCCAGGGGACGGTGGGAATCAGCCCCAGCATTTT. Together with reference TRBV5-1 and TRBJ1-5, the CDR3 gives the full variable domain: KAGVTQTPRYLIKTRGQQVTLSCSPISGHRSVSWYQQTPGQGLQFLFEYFSETQRNKGNFPGRFSGRQFSNSRSEMNVSTLELGDSALYLCASSLAPGDGGNQPQHFGDGTRLSIL.